This T cell receptor (beta chain) was captured by sequencing in a study of blood T cell repertoires in COVID-19 (dated by TCRdb to between 2020 and 2021). Background on the whole study: Collaborator samples came from the United States, Italy and Spain and covered acute and convalescent phases of COVID-19. The material from the prospective study consisted of cDNA or gDNA derived from T cells, B-cell-depleted T cells, or PBMCs. Deeply sampled blood TCRbeta repertoires from subjects exposed to, actively infected with, or recovered from COVID-19 were included in the dataset. The repertoires were released in a freely available public database meant as a resource for research on the immune response to SARS-CoV-2. The samples were drawn from two sources: the first 160 participants of the ongoing ImmuneRACE study, and 950 to 1,500 subjects contributed by 6 global collaborators. The sample metadata nearly always contained a de-identified subject ID, COVID-19 status, age in years and sex. HLA class I and class II types, where available, came from metadata supplied by the sample provider rather than from assay-based typing.

General conclusions and limits of the study: The quantity of clinical and demographic metadata differed by source and by participant and was supplied without curation.

TCRbeta CDR3 regions were amplified from genomic DNA by means of the immunoSEQ Assay, a bias-controlled multiplex PCR. The study's processing was this. The number of nucleated cells in each sample was estimated from the amplification of reference gene primers within the assay. To quantify the absolute abundance of each unique TCRbeta CDR3 rearrangement, sequence reads were collapsed and filtered. Productive Simpson clonality was computed per sample as the square root of Simpson's diversity index over productive rearrangements. TCRdb stores this immuneACCESS table with in-frame sequences only. Part of the clones is absent; in the studies checked, under half of the shortfall reflects unresolved V genes, and no reason is known for the rest. V and J calls and clone size are those listed in that table; D and trimming were worked out from the DNA. This sample comprises approximately 310,000 clones, roughly 84% of them detected only once. 1% of the sample is held by the ten biggest clonotypes.

The germline V gene encodes CDR1 MDHEN and CDR2 SYDVKM. V trim: 10 bases; J trim: 2 bases; unmatched bases: 4. The CDR3 holds 12 amino acids from the cysteine to the phenylalanine. Only CDR3 DNA is held: 36 bases, read in frame from base 1. The collaborating institutions used their own protocols to collect whole blood in K2EDTA tubes. Collaborator samples were shipped for TCRbeta analysis as frozen whole blood, isolated PBMCs, or DNA extracted from either sample type. Notes on this clone: This clone's antigen is unknown. Nothing much larger sits one base from this clone, and base qualities are not available.

This chain joins TRBV28 to TRBJ1-1; TRBD1 agrees with 7 junctional bases. Sequenced material: peripheral blood. This TCR derives from a man aged 50-60 years with active or convalescent COVID-19. The CDR3 protein: CAIGDRNTEAFF. In nucleotide form, the sequence is TGTGCCATAGGGGACAGAAACACTGAAGCTTTCTTT.